This is a list of T cell receptor beta chains from one sample in a study of blood T cell repertoires in COVID-19. Libraries were prepared by immunoSEQ multiplex PCR; TCRdb keeps only in-frame clonotypes and omits some of them. The profile shows around 460,000 clones, approximately 90% of them singletons. Material: peripheral blood. The receptor source for this set is a man aged 18 to 30 with COVID-19, enrolled during active disease. Each CDR3 is given with its conserved first and last residue. D genes are given only for firm matches. Clone size is given for some rows only: seen once, a few or many times, or a class if the clone is expanded.

v_call	clone_size	d_call	j_call	cdr3_nt	cdr3_aa
TRBV3-1/TRBV3-2	NA	NA	TRBJ1-2	TGTGCCAGCAGCCAAGACAACCGGGGGGCAGATGGCTACACCTTC	CASSQDNRGADGYTF
TRBV14	once	NA	TRBJ1-2	TGTGCCAGGGAGGACAGACGCTATGGCTACACCTTC	CAREDRRYGYTF
TRBV2	NA	NA	TRBJ2-3	TGTGCCAGCAGCGCCCCGGTGGAGACTACTAGCACAGATACGCAGTATTTT	CASSAPVETTSTDTQYF
TRBV18	NA	NA	TRBJ1-1	TGTGCCAGCTCACCAGGGCAGGGCGTTGAAGCTTTCTTT	CASSPGQGVEAFF
TRBV19	NA	TRBD1	TRBJ1-5	TGTGCCAGTAGTATTGGGACAGTTAATCAGCCCCAGCATTTT	CASSIGTVNQPQHF
TRBV30	NA	NA	TRBJ2-5	TGTGCCTGGAGGGTGGGAGCAGGGGATCAAGAGACCCAGTACTTC	CAWRVGAGDQETQYF
TRBV20-1	NA	NA	TRBJ1-2	TGCAGTGCTAGGCAGGGATCTGGCTACACCTTC	CSARQGSGYTF
TRBV6-5	NA	NA	TRBJ1-3	TGTGCCAGCAGTTACTCGCCGGGATCTGGAAACACCATATATTTT	CASSYSPGSGNTIYF
TRBV2	NA	TRBD2	TRBJ2-3	TGTGCCAGCAGCTCCGGGACTAGCGGTAGTTATGGCACAGATACGCAGTATTTT	CASSSGTSGSYGTDTQYF
TRBV7-9	NA	NA	TRBJ2-3	TGTGCCAGCAGCTTTACTTCCCCTAGCACAGATACGCAGTATTTT	CASSFTSPSTDTQYF
TRBV30	NA	NA	TRBJ2-2	TGTGCCTGGGACGCGGGACAGCTGACCGGGGAGCTGTTTTTT	CAWDAGQLTGELFF
TRBV11-2	once	NA	TRBJ2-7	TGTGCCAGCAGCTTAGTGCCGGGTTACTCCTACGAGCAGTACTTC	CASSLVPGYSYEQYF
TRBV23-1	NA	NA	TRBJ1-6	TGCGCCAGCAGTCAATCCCGGACAACCTCACCCCTCCACTTT	CASSQSRTTSPLHF
TRBV6-2/TRBV6-3	NA	NA	TRBJ2-4	TGTGCCAGCAGTTACACAGAGCGGGACATTCAGTACTTC	CASSYTERDIQYF
TRBV24-1	NA	NA	TRBJ1-6	TGTGCCCCGTCTGTGTCACCCCTCCACTTT	CAPSVSPLHF
TRBV2	few	TRBD2	TRBJ2-3	TGTGCCAGCCCTGGGGGAGGGGCCCCAGATACGCAGTATTTT	CASPGGGAPDTQYF
TRBV6-5	NA	TRBD1	TRBJ2-7	TGTGCCAGCACTGGAGGACAGGGGGCCCACTACGAGCAGTACTTC	CASTGGQGAHYEQYF